This T cell receptor (beta chain) was observed in a study of post-analysis software for immune sequencing data. Study context: Several disease courses (relapsing-remitting, secondary progressive and progressive-relapsing) of multiple sclerosis were included. Findings and caveats of the study: Under the F measure, samples that were prepared in one batch clustered strongly together. The study found significantly lower normalized Chao1 diversity in multiple sclerosis patients than in controls.

Sequencing libraries made from TCR beta cDNA carried unique molecular identifiers. About half a million cDNA molecules were recovered from an input of 1 to 10 million T cells. TCRdb passed the PCR reads through MiXCR, listing each CDR3 protein once. Of about 460,000 distinct CDR3 sequences in the sample, roughly 45% were seen once. A remark on this clonotype: As yet, its antigen is unknown.

The clonotype originates from a girl between 10 and 17 years old with multiple sclerosis. Sequencing was done on a sample of blood.

The CDR3 reads CSASPPGDISVYEQYF. Written as DNA, the CDR3 is TGCAGTGCTAGTCCACCCGGGGACATTAGTGTCTACGAGCAGTACTTC. The chain links TRBV20-1 to TRBJ2-5; D is perhaps TRBD1 (6 bases). Near its end, the DNA agrees better with TRBJ2-7, so the J call may be wrong. Per germline, CDR1 DFQATT and CDR2 SNEGSKA (reference sequence). The CDR3 consists of 16 residues.